Listed below are T cell receptor beta chains from one sample, sequenced in a study of blood T cell repertoires in COVID-19. Clones were read by immunoSEQ multiplex PCR, and TCRdb kept only the in-frame ones, dropping some. Among around 320,000 clones, around 85% were seen once, and the ten largest hold around 7.2%. Sequenced: peripheral blood. The source is a human donor in a cohort sampled during active COVID-19. Both conserved end residues are part of each CDR3. Expanded clones are given a class, and other clones once, few, many or no size at all.

TRBV5-6	TRBJ2-5	-	CASSPDSQETQYF
TRBV20-1	TRBJ1-5	-	CSASGGGNQPQHF
TRBV7-2	TRBJ1-1	-	CASSFWGQNTEAFF
TRBV7-2	TRBJ1-2	-	CASSLVAGGDDGYTF
TRBV3-1/TRBV3-2	TRBJ1-6	-	CASSQAEVYNSPLHF
TRBV9	TRBJ2-2	-	CASSVGLAGGGGELFF
TRBV6-4	TRBJ2-1	-	CASSSSGGAGNEQFF
TRBV10-3	TRBJ1-6	once	CAISEAPGINSPLHF
TRBV5-1	TRBJ2-7	-	CASSYLGDEQYF
TRBV5-4	TRBJ2-4	-	CASSSGREGNIQYF
TRBV19	TRBJ2-1	-	CASKAGGFYNEQFF
TRBV6-6	TRBJ1-2	-	CASRGQDLYGYTF
TRBV9	TRBJ1-1	-	CASSVVTGLAEAFF
TRBV2	TRBJ1-1	-	CASRLNHGNTEAFF
TRBV4-1	TRBJ2-7	-	CASSPEPGQAYEQYF
TRBV7-7	TRBJ2-3	-	CASSLRDREAQYF
TRBV24-1	TRBJ2-2	-	CATSDRYLGQGPNTGELFF
TRBV30	TRBJ1-1	-	CAWRSTREPGAFF
TRBV18	TRBJ1-2	many	CASSPRDNSYTF
TRBV5-1	TRBJ2-1	-	CASSFGLAEGNEQFF
TRBV15	TRBJ1-5	-	CATWDRGMGNQPQHF
TRBV7-2	TRBJ2-7	-	CASSGREGPYEQYF
TRBV3-1/TRBV3-2	TRBJ2-1	-	CASSQDLAGASYNEQFF
TRBV27	TRBJ1-5	-	CAIKTGEGGQPQHF
TRBV7-9	TRBJ2-7	few	CASSSAGTGGYEQYF
TRBV5-1	TRBJ1-4	once	CASSFTGGSTNEKLFF
TRBV24-1	TRBJ2-3	-	CATSKPFRDKNTQYF
TRBV5-8	TRBJ2-2	-	CASSLATGAGELFF
TRBV10-2	TRBJ1-5	-	CASGGGTGVQPQHF
TRBV24-1	TRBJ1-1	few	CAPDGGQGILWMNTEAFF
TRBV5-4	TRBJ2-3	-	CASSTGLAGGNTQYF
TRBV5-4	TRBJ2-2	-	CASSRGGTNGELFF
TRBV19	TRBJ1-1	-	CASRGMEGRENTEAFF
TRBV21-1	TRBJ2-5	-	CASSRAPPVTQYF
TRBV3-1/TRBV3-2	TRBJ2-1	-	CASSHRPGHLSYNEQFF
TRBV24-1	TRBJ1-2	once	CATRRTGGDGYTF
TRBV10-3	TRBJ2-7	-	CAISSELAGGPAEQYF
TRBV18	TRBJ1-2	once	CASSTGLSGYGYTF
TRBV5-4	TRBJ1-1	once	CASSWTVNTEAFF
TRBV30	TRBJ2-7	-	CAWSPGLTYEQYF
TRBV5-1	TRBJ2-7	-	CASSPDRAGEQYF
TRBV7-9	TRBJ1-1	few	CASSLNQGNTEAFF
TRBV6-4	TRBJ2-3	-	CASSETNTDTQYF
TRBV12-3/TRBV12-4	TRBJ1-2	-	CASRTTGSDGYTF
TRBV2	TRBJ1-2	-	CASTLGGQRNYGYTF